The TCR beta chain under discussion was sequenced for a study of T cells in Graves' hyperthyroidism and ophthalmopathy. Study findings and constraints: Most expanded thyroid clonotypes above 0.001 also appeared in blood.

Points on this clonotype: Its antigen is not known.

Amplified TCR beta CDR3 regions derived from RNA transcripts. The TCR CDR3 was amplified in a first-round RT-PCR using the HTBI primer set. TCRdb independently ran MiXCR on the multiplex PCR reads; one entry per CDR3 protein. The table records 650,000 to 800,000 distinct CDR3 sequences, about 45% of them present only once. This receptor was obtained from an adult man with Graves' disease, either hyperthyroidism or ophthalmopathy (not recorded which). What was sequenced was peripheral blood or thyroid tissue (not recorded which).

The CDR3 bases are TGTGCCAGTACCCGCGGGGGGGCGCTTAACTCCGGGGAGCTGTTTTTT. Protein product: CASTRGGALNSGELFF. This chain uses TRBV19 with TRBJ2-2; TRBD2 matches 9 bases. Germline trimming cut 7 bases from V and 6 bases from J; bases unmatched to any gene: 12. Germline V gene data show CDR1 as LNHDA and CDR2 as SQIVND (reference sequence). CDR3 length: 16 amino acids.